These 20 T cell receptor beta chains came from one sample sequenced in a study of CD8+ T cells in alopecia areata. Extraction and reverse transcription of RNA yielded cDNA as the sequencing template. The data were produced by immunoSEQ multiplex PCR, yet TCRdb's version contains in-frame clones alone and is incomplete. The top ten clones hold roughly 14% of a sample with 150,000 to 200,000 clones, 50% to 60% of them seen once. Material: CD4+ T cells sorted from blood, obtained at week 0. The receptors were gathered from a human donor with alopecia areata.

The chain uses TRBV11-3 and TRBJ2-2, with D perhaps given as TRBD1 or TRBD2 (6 bases each). The CDR3 contains 14 residues. CDR1 is SGHNT, CDR2 YENEEA, per germline. V shed 6 bases and J shed 6 bases, with 14 bases lying between them. The chain's CDR3 is CASRGLGGAGELFF. CDR3 nucleotide sequence: TGTGCCAGCAGGGGTTTGGGGGGCGCCGGGGAGCTGTTTTTT.

This clone has more than one count but fewer than ten. The gene calls are TRBV7-9 and TRBJ2-1; D unclear. The CDR3 has 12 amino acids. V lost 4 bases and J lost 7, with 8 bases in between. The germline V gene has CDR1 SEHNR and CDR2 FQNEAQ (reference sequence). The CDR3 DNA is TGTGCCAGCAGCTCGGGCATAAATGAGCAGTTCTTC. Protein: CASSSGINEQFF.

The V and J genes are TRBV5-1 and TRBJ2-1, with 8 bases matching TRBD1. V shed 3 bases and J 5 bases; nucleotides not matched to a gene: 4. CDR1 and CDR2 from the germline V gene are SGHRS and YFSETQ. The CDR3 sequence is 14 residues long. DNA for the CDR3: TGCGCCAGCAGCTCCGGACAGGGTCACAATGAGCAGTTCTTC. It translates to CASSSGQGHNEQFF.

This clone appeared many times. The J gene is TRBJ2-1, the V gene TRBV10-3, with D perhaps TRBD2 (6 bases). Germline lookup yields CDR1 ENHRY and CDR2 SYGVKD. The CDR3 length is 16 residues. The V gene lost 10 bases and the J gene lost 5 bases, with 24 bases spanning the gap. Written as DNA, the CDR3 is TGTGCCACCACCGGAGACCTTGGCGGGACCAACAATGAGCAGTTCTTC. This codes for CATTGDLGGTNNEQFF.

The chain has TRBV6-1 and TRBJ2-7, with unresolved D. V was pared by 4 bases and J by 4 bases, with 8 bases between. The CDR3 spans 12 residues. The germline CDR1 and CDR2 sequences are MNHNS and SASEGT. The CDR3 coding sequence is TGTGCCAGCAGTGCAGAGATATACGAGCAGTACTTC. Translated: CASSAEIYEQYF.

The rearrangement links TRBV5-1 to TRBJ2-1; TRBD2 matches at 12 bases. Trimming removed 4 bases from V and 9 bases from J; junction bases left unmatched: 23. In germline, CDR1 is SGHRS, CDR2 YFSETQ. This CDR3 region has 20 residues. The CDR3 DNA reads TGCGCCAGCAGCCCTCGACAGGGAGGGAGGCTAGCGGGGGGGCCGGGTGAGCAGTTCTTC. Its protein product is CASSPRQGGRLAGGPGEQFF.

J is TRBJ2-3 and V is TRBV21-1; the table's D gene call, TRBD2, was not cross checked with the DNA. TRBV21-1 is noted as a pseudogene. The CDR3 sequence is 11 residues long. The CDR3 DNA sequence: TGTGCCAGCAGCCCGACAGATACGCAGTATTTT. It encodes CASSPTDTQYF.

The chain is built from TRBV27 and TRBJ1-5; 10 bases are a match to TRBD1. The V gene end was trimmed by 4 bases and the J gene end by 1 base; junction bases not matched to a gene: 7. The CDR3 sequence is 17 residues long. CDR1 is MNHEY, CDR2 SMNVEV, per germline (reference sequence). The CDR3 DNA is TGTGCCAGCAGTTCTCGGACAGGGGGATTGAGCAATCAGCCCCAGCATTTT. Translation gives CASSSRTGGLSNQPQHF.

On this clone: The junction differs from germline at one of its ends, possibly a read error. V gene TRBV5-7 combines with J gene TRBJ1-1; TRBD1 matches at 12 bases. TRBV5-7 is an open reading frame whose function is uncertain. CDR3 size: 17 residues. The CDR3 DNA is TGTGCCAGCAGGTTGGGACAGGGGGCGGTGGGGAACACTGAAGCTTTCTTT. It codes for CASRLGQGAVGNTEAFF.

The genes are TRBV18 and TRBJ2-4; 7 bases line up with TRBD1. The J segment lost 9 bases and the V segment lost 4 bases, leaving 12 bases of the junction unmatched. This CDR3 contains 15 residues. Germline V gives CDR1 KGHSH, CDR2 LQKENI. DNA for the CDR3: TGTGCCAGCTCACGGGCCGGACAGGAGGTGGGCATTCAGTACTTC. As protein: CASSRAGQEVGIQYF.

The chain has TRBV7-2 and TRBJ1-4, with D perhaps TRBD1 (5 bases). Germline values: CDR1 SGHTA, CDR2 FQGNSA. The ends were cut back, 5 bases at V and 7 bases at J, with 17 bases in the middle. The CDR3 sequence is 15 residues long. Here the CDR3 reads CASSLRLPGTEKLFF. The DNA for the CDR3 is TGTGCCAGCAGCCTCCGACTCCCCGGGACTGAAAAACTGTTTTTT.

The genes are TRBV20-1 and TRBJ1-2; D is uncertain. CDR3 length: 11 residues. Germline V gene data show CDR1 as DFQATT and CDR2 as SNEGSKA (reference sequence). Trimming left V 6 bases short and J 4 bases short, with 9 bases between. The CDR3 protein is CSATIPYGYTF. The CDR3 DNA follows: TGCAGTGCCACCATCCCCTATGGCTACACCTTC.

This clone was counted a few times. The chain recombines TRBV6-5 with TRBJ2-7; 10 bases fit TRBD1. CDR1 is MNHEY and CDR2 is SVGAGI in the germline V gene. V lost 6 bases, J lost 4 bases, and 3 bases stayed unmatched. CDR3 length equals 13 residues. CDR3 amino acids: CASRGQGKYEQYF. DNA for the CDR3: TGTGCCAGCAGGGGACAGGGGAAGTACGAGCAGTACTTC.

This chain connects TRBV30 to TRBJ1-2; a weak D match, TRBD1 (5 bases). V was cut by 0 bases and J by 7 bases, with 15 bases left in between. The CDR3 loop spans 14 amino acids. In germline, CDR1 is GTSNPN, CDR2 SVGIG (reference sequence). The CDR3: CAWSVPTVGGGYTF. For the CDR3, the DNA is TGTGCCTGGAGTGTTCCGACGGTGGGGGGTGGCTACACCTTC.

The chain recombines TRBV10-2 with TRBJ2-1; TRBD2 agrees at 14 bases. Germline CDR1 and CDR2: WSHSY and SAAADI. This CDR3 contains 14 residues. J gave up 8 bases and V 9 bases, and 6 bases lay outside the gene matches. The CDR3 spells CASRTSGGKHEQFF. CDR3 bases: TGCGCCAGTCGGACTAGCGGGGGGAAGCATGAGCAGTTCTTC.

The rearrangement links TRBV20-1 to TRBJ1-3; 7 bases fit TRBD1. The CDR3 is 11 amino acids. Germline CDR1 is DFQATT and CDR2 is SNEGSKA (reference sequence). J lost 7 bases, V lost 5 bases, and 2 bases had no gene match. The CDR3 DNA reads TGCAGTGCTCGGGACAGTAACACCATATATTTT. Encoded protein: CSARDSNTIYF.

This chain uses TRBV30 with TRBJ1-5; no definite D call. The V end lost 0 bases, the J end lost 0 bases, and 12 bases lay between the germline ends. The CDR3 totals 16 residues. CDR1 and CDR2 (germline): GTSNPN, SVGIG (reference sequence). CDR3 sequence (DNA): TGTGCCTGGAGTGTACGCGGGCAGTTTAGCAATCAGCCCCAGCATTTT. This codes for CAWSVRGQFSNQPQHF.

The chain recombines TRBV19 with TRBJ1-5, with a possible D match to TRBD1 (5 bases). The CDR3 runs to 15 residues. Deletions cut 4 bases from V and 6 bases from J, with 16 bases between. Germline V gene sequence: CDR1 LNHDA, CDR2 SQIVND (reference sequence). DNA of the CDR3: TGTGCCAGTAGTAAGGCGGTGCATGGGGGTCAGCCCCAGCATTTT. This gives the protein CASSKAVHGGQPQHF.

J is TRBJ2-7 and V is TRBV18, with D tentatively TRBD1 (6 bases). Per germline, CDR1 KGHSH and CDR2 LQKENI. This CDR3 contains 13 residues. The V end lost 6 bases, the J end lost 1 base, and 10 bases lay between the germline ends. The CDR3 is CASSRQESYEQYF. The CDR3 DNA sequence: TGTGCCAGCTCCCGACAGGAATCCTACGAGCAGTACTTC.

This chain joins TRBV6-6 and TRBJ2-1; 8 positions match TRBD2. V gave up 8 bases and J gave up 1 base; unmatched junction bases: 7. The CDR3 spans 15 residues. The germline V gene encodes CDR1 MNHNY and CDR2 SVGAGI (reference sequence). CDR3: CASGISGASYNEQFF. In DNA, the CDR3 is TGTGCCAGCGGTATTAGCGGGGCGTCCTACAATGAGCAGTTCTTC.